Below are 13 T cell receptor beta chains sequenced from a single sample in a study of T cell responses to AZD1222 COVID-19 vaccine. Clones were sequenced by immunoSEQ multiplex PCR, and TCRdb holds only the in-frame ones, with some missing. The sample shows about 76,000 clones, about 83% of them seen only once. Sequenced here: peripheral blood, sampled 28 days after the second dose of the MenACWY control vaccine. Receptors originate from an adult who received the MenACWY meningococcal vaccine as a control.

This clone came up once. The J gene is TRBJ2-5, the V gene TRBV5-8, with D perhaps TRBD1 (6 bases). This CDR3 is built from 15 residues. Germline CDR1 is SGHTS and CDR2 is YDEGEE. With 4 bases removed from V and 5 bases from J, the gap between germline ends came to 18 bases. The CDR3 bases are TGTGCCAGCAGCCCTCCCGGACAGCTGGGCGAGACCCAGTACTTC. Residues: CASSPPGQLGETQYF.

The chain is built from TRBV5-8 and TRBJ1-1; tentative D call: TRBD1 (6 bases). This CDR3 is 16 amino acids long. Germline CDR1 and CDR2: SGHTS and YDEGEE. The V end was cut by 2 bases, the J end by 7 bases, with 21 bases between. The CDR3 sequence: CASSFGQPPGMIEAFF. DNA of the CDR3: TGTGCCAGCAGCTTCGGACAGCCTCCGGGGATGATTGAAGCTTTCTTT.

A single count supports this clone. V gene TRBV7-9 combines with J gene TRBJ2-1; 8 bases align to TRBD2. CDR3 size: 14 residues. The V gene's germline CDR1 is SEHNR and CDR2 FQNEAQ (reference sequence). The V gene end was trimmed by 5 bases and the J gene end by 4 bases; junction bases not matched to a gene: 4. CDR3 DNA: TGTGCCAGCAGCCGTAGCGGGGCGTACAATGAGCAGTTCTTC. Protein product: CASSRSGAYNEQFF.

The rearrangement links TRBV4-3 to TRBJ2-2; D possibly corresponds to TRBD1 (6 bases). The germline CDR1 and CDR2 sequences are LGHNA and YSLEER. The CDR3 runs to 16 residues. The V end lost 4 bases, the J end lost 5 bases, and 17 bases lay between the germline ends. This chain's CDR3 is CASSLISYRDTGELFF. In nucleotides, the CDR3 is TGCGCCAGCAGCCTTATCTCATACAGGGATACCGGGGAGCTGTTTTTT.

This chain uses TRBV2 with TRBJ2-7, with 7 positions matching TRBD1. Looked up from germline, CDR1 is SNHLY and CDR2 is FYNNEI. V lost 1 base, J lost 7 bases, and 7 bases stayed unmatched. This CDR3 is 14 amino acids long. The CDR3 here is CASSEVRRGREQYF. In DNA form, the CDR3 reads TGTGCCAGCAGTGAAGTCCGAAGGGGGCGGGAGCAGTACTTC.

V is TRBV28 and J is TRBJ2-3, with D maybe TRBD2 (7 bases). In germline, CDR1 is MDHEN, CDR2 SYDVKM. V lost 6 bases and J lost 4, with 20 bases in between. The CDR3 spans 16 residues. The CDR3 loop reads CASSLPGAGVSDTQYF. The CDR3 DNA reads TGTGCCAGCAGCTTGCCGGGGGCGGGGGTATCAGATACGCAGTATTTT.

This rearrangement joins TRBV7-9 to TRBJ2-6; weak D call: TRBD2 (6 bases). The CDR3 is 16 residues long. V was clipped by 5 bases and J by 1 base, with 12 bases between them. The germline V gene has CDR1 SEHNR and CDR2 FQNEAQ (reference sequence). The CDR3 here is CASSPRTISGANVLTF. In DNA form, the CDR3 reads TGTGCCAGCAGCCCCAGGACTATTTCTGGGGCCAACGTCCTGACTTTC. The complete variable domain, with remaining parts taken from reference TRBV7-9 and TRBJ2-6, reads DTGVSQNPRHKITKRGQNVTFRCDPISEHNRLYWYRQTLGQGPEFLTYFQNEAQLEKSRLLSDRFSAERPKGSFSTLEIQRTEQGDSAMYLCASSPRTISGANVLTFGAGSRLTVL.

The rearrangement joins TRBV18 to TRBJ1-2, with D tentatively TRBD1 (5 bases). This CDR3 region has 14 residues. The germline CDR1 and CDR2 sequences are KGHSH and LQKENI. V shed 4 bases and J shed 3 bases, with 12 bases lying between them. The CDR3 region has the DNA TGTGCCAGCTCACTGCAGAGGGGAGACTATGGCTACACCTTC. Its protein is CASSLQRGDYGYTF.

The chain has TRBV7-2 and TRBJ2-5; 8 bases are shared with TRBD2. CDR1 and CDR2 (germline): SGHTA, FQGNSA. With V trimmed by 5 bases and J by 5 bases, 7 bases remained unmatched. The CDR3 is 14 residues long. CDR3: CASSRGGFRETQYF. In nucleotides, the CDR3 is TGTGCCAGCAGCCGGGGGGGATTCCGGGAGACCCAGTACTTC.

This chain joins TRBV3-1 (or the pseudogene TRBV3-2) and TRBJ1-1; D is possibly TRBD1 (5 bases). Between the trimmed V and J ends, which lost 1 base and 8 bases, there was a span of 11 bases. The germline V gene has CDR1 LGHDT and CDR2 YNNKEL (reference sequence). The CDR3 covers 13 residues. CDR3 nucleotides: TGTGCCAGCAGCCAAGGCGGACACGGAGAAGCTTTCTTT. It yields the protein CASSQGGHGEAFF.

J is TRBJ2-3 and V is TRBV19; possible D gene TRBD2, 6 bases. The CDR3 sequence is 14 residues long. Trimming pared 5 bases from V and 3 bases from J, leaving 12 bases between. CDR1 and CDR2 (germline): LNHDA, SQIVND (reference sequence). In nucleotides, the CDR3 is TGTGCCAGTAGTGGGTTAGCGGCAACAGATACGCAGTATTTT. Translation gives CASSGLAATDTQYF. Using reference TRBV19 and TRBJ2-3 for the parts outside the CDR3, the full variable domain is DGGITQSPKYLFRKEGQNVTLSCEQNLNHDAMYWYRQDPGQGLRLIYYSQIVNDFQKGDIAEGYSVSREKKESFPLTVTSAQKNPTAFYLCASSGLAATDTQYFGPGTRLTVL.

The chain combines TRBV24-1 with TRBJ2-1; 13 bases map to TRBD2. Germline V gene data show CDR1 as KGHDR and CDR2 as SFDVKD. J gave up 3 bases and V 5 bases, and 3 bases lay outside the gene matches. The CDR3 sequence is 16 residues long. Written as DNA, the CDR3 is TGTGCCACCAGTGGCGGGACTAGCGGGATCTACAATGAGCAGTTCTTC. Its protein is CATSGGTSGIYNEQFF.

V and J are TRBV19 and TRBJ1-2; D gene uncertain. Trimming pared 6 bases from V and 13 bases from J, leaving 6 bases between. This CDR3 contains 8 residues. The germline V gene has CDR1 LNHDA and CDR2 SQIVND (reference sequence). As DNA, the CDR3 is TGTGCCAGTAGGGGAGCCACCTTC. It specifies CASRGATF.